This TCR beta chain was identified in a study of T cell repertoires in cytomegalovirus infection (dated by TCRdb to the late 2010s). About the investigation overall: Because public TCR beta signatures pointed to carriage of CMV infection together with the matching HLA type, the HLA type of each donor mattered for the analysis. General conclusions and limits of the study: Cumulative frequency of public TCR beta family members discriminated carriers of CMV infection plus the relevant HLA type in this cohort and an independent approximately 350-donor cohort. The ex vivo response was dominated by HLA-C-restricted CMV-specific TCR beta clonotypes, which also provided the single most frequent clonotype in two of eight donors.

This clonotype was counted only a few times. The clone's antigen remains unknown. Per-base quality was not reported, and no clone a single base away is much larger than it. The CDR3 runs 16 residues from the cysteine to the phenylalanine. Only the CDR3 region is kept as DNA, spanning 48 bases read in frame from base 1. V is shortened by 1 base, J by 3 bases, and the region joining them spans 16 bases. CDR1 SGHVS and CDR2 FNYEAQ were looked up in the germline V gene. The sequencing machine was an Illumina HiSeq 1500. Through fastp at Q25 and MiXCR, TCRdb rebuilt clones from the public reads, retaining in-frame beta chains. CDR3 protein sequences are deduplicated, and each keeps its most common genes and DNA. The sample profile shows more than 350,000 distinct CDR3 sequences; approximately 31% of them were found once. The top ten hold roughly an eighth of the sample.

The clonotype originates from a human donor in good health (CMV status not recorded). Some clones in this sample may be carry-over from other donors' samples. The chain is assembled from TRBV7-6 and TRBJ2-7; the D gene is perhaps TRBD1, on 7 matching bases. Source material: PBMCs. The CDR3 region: CASSLEASGGIYEQYF. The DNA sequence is TGTGCCAGCAGCTTAGAGGCGTCAGGGGGGATCTACGAGCAGTACTTC.